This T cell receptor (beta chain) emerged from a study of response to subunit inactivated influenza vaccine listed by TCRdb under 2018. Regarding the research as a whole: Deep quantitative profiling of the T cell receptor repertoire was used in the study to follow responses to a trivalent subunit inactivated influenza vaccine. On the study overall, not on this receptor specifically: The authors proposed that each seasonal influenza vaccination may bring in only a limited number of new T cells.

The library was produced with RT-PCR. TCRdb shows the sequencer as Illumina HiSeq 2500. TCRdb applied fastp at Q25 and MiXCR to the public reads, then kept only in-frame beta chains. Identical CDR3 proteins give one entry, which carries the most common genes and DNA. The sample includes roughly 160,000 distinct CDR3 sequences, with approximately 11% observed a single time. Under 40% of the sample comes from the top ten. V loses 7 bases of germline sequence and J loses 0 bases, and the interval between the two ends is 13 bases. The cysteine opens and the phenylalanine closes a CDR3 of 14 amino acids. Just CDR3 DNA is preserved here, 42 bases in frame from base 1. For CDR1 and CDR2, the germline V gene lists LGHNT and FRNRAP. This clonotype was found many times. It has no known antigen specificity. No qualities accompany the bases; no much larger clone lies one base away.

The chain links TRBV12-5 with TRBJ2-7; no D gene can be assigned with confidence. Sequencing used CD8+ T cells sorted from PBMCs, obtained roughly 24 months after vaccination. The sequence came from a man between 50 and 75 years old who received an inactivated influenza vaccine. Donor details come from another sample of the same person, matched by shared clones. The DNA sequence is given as TGTGCTAGTGACCAACAGCGAAGCTCCTACGAGCAGTACTTC. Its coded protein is CASDQQRSSYEQYF.